The following is a TCR beta chain sequence with its context. What it recognizes is unknown. The data are from a study of molecular identifiers for immune sequencing clone quantification. Study-wide context: Replicate RNA from around 20,000 or 100,000 naive CD8 T cells formed five aliquots; four were sequenced.

Naive CD8 T cells were picked out by sorting for CD8+CD4-CCR7+CD45RA+. CDR1 is SEHNR and CDR2 is FQNEAQ in the germline V gene (reference sequence). Trimming took off 4 bases at V and 5 bases at J, with 20 bases between the two ends. The CDR3 sequence is 17 residues long. Study conclusions and caveats: In naive cells, clones above 20 RNA copies held under 1% of molecules, whereas in effector cells they held over 97%.

TCRdb independently ran MiXCR on the PCR reads; one entry per CDR3 protein. The top ten clones hold about 0.73% of a sample with approximately 680,000 distinct CDR3 sequences, about 25% of them seen once. The chain combines TRBV7-9 with TRBJ2-2; D is perhaps TRBD2 (5 bases). Sequenced material: naive CD8+ T cells from blood, with Jurkat cell RNA spiked in. Subset specified: FACS-sorted CD8+CD4-CCR7+CD45RA+ naive T cells. The TCR sequence derives from a human donor in good health. Some libraries in this study had Jurkat cell RNA spiked in. The CDR3 nucleotides are TGTGCCAGCAGCTCCCGTCAGATGGGCGCGGGTACCGGGGAGCTGTTTTTT. This translates into CASSSRQMGAGTGELFF.